The 3 T cell receptor beta chains below all came from one sample that was sequenced in a study of cytomegalovirus exposure and HLA in healthy donors. PCR involved 60 Vbeta and 13 Jbeta primers. Repertoires were generated with immunoSEQ multiplex PCR, while TCRdb's copy carries only in-frame clones and drops some. The data show roughly 240,000 clones, about four fifths seen once. Sequencing was done on a sample of PBMCs. These TCRs come from a woman aged 40 to 49 in good health and CMV-seropositive.

This chain joins TRBV30 and TRBJ2-5, with 7 positions matching TRBD2. This CDR3 region has 12 residues. Germline V gene sequence: CDR1 GTSNPN, CDR2 SVGIG (reference sequence). The V gene end was trimmed by 5 bases and the J gene end by 5 bases; junction bases not matched to a gene: 5. In nucleotides, the CDR3 is TGTGCCTGGGAGCGGGGCCAGGAGACCCAGTACTTC. Translation gives CAWERGQETQYF.

This rearrangement joins TRBV6-5 to TRBJ1-6; TRBD1 aligns across 7 bases. The CDR3 is 14 amino acids. Trimming at V came to 11 bases and at J to 7 bases, leaving 11 bases not matched to a gene. Germline values: CDR1 MNHEY, CDR2 SVGAGI. The CDR3 is CAVRRGNVNSPLHF. The CDR3 coding sequence is TGTGCCGTTCGCAGGGGGAATGTGAATTCACCCCTCCACTTT.

The chain recombines TRBV5-6 with TRBJ2-7; D perhaps matches TRBD1 (6 bases). The CDR3 runs 15 residues. Trimming removed 4 bases from V and 2 bases from J, with 16 bases in between. The germline CDR1 and CDR2 sequences are SGHDT and YYEEEE. DNA of the CDR3: TGTGCCAGCAGCCCTGAGTGGGGGCAAGCCTACGAGCAGTACTTC. It yields the protein CASSPEWGQAYEQYF.